A selection of T cell receptor beta chains follows, all from one sample in a study of blood T cell repertoires in COVID-19. Using immunoSEQ multiplex PCR, the repertoire was profiled, and TCRdb retains in-frame clones only, with some absent. The sample has about 280,000 clones, 70% to 90% seen once; the top ten hold almost 9.5%. Sample: peripheral blood. The source of these receptors is a man aged 18 to 30 with active or convalescent COVID-19. The CDR3 runs from the conserved cysteine through the conserved F or W. The D gene is left open where the match is weak. The size field is filled for only some rows; it gives once, few, many or a size class.

j_call v_call d_call clone_size cdr3_nt cdr3_aa
TRBJ2-3 TRBV18 NA NA TGTGCCAGCTCACTTGGGAGAGGGGATACGCAGTATTTT CASSLGRGDTQYF
TRBJ1-1 TRBV4-1 NA NA TGCGCCAGCAGCCAAGATAATCCAGTGAACACTGAAGCTTTCTTT CASSQDNPVNTEAFF
TRBJ2-7 TRBV27 TRBD1 NA TGTGCCAGCAGGCAAACAGGGGGCTCGAGGGAGCAGTACTTC CASRQTGGSREQYF
TRBJ1-5 TRBV2 NA NA TGTGCCAGCAGTGAAAGGGACTACTATAGCAATCAGCCCCAGCATTTT CASSERDYYSNQPQHF
TRBJ1-1 TRBV5-1 NA NA TGCGCCAGCAGGGATATAGGGGATGGTAACACTGAAGCTTTCTTT CASRDIGDGNTEAFF
TRBJ2-1 TRBV5-1 TRBD1 NA TGCGCCAGCAGCTTGGCCGGGACAGGGGTCCGGGGGCCGTACAATGAGCAGTTCTTC CASSLAGTGVRGPYNEQFF
TRBJ2-7 TRBV4-1 NA NA TGCGCCAGCAGATTTACGTGGAGCGATGCCTACGAGCAGTACTTC CASRFTWSDAYEQYF
TRBJ2-7 TRBV5-6 NA NA TGTGCCAGCAGCTTGGTCGGACAGAGTTTCTACGAGCAGTACTTC CASSLVGQSFYEQYF
TRBJ2-3 TRBV19 TRBD2 NA TGTGCCAGTAGTATAGGGCTAGCGGGGGGAGATACGCAGTATTTT CASSIGLAGGDTQYF
TRBJ2-7 TRBV12-5 TRBD2 once TGTGCTAGTGGTTTGGTATGGCGGGGGGCCTTCGGCGAGCAGTACTTC CASGLVWRGAFGEQYF
TRBJ1-1 TRBV18 NA few TGTGCCAGCTCACGGGCAATGAACACTGAAGCTTTCTTT CASSRAMNTEAFF
TRBJ1-5 TRBV5-1 NA NA TGCGCCAGCAGCCCCGGGTTTCGCAGCAATCAGCCCCAGCATTTT CASSPGFRSNQPQHF
TRBJ1-2 TRBV6-6 TRBD1 NA TGTGCCAGTGGGACAGGGGAGGACTATGGCTACACCTTC CASGTGEDYGYTF
TRBJ1-4 TRBV7-9 TRBD1 once TGTGCCAGCAGCTTGGACAGGGGAGTAAGTGAAAAACTGTTTTTT CASSLDRGVSEKLFF
TRBJ1-4 TRBV6-5 NA NA TGTGCCAGCAGCCCAGGGAGGGGGGGAGGAGAAAAACTGTTTTTT CASSPGRGGGEKLFF
TRBJ2-5 TRBV29-1 NA NA TGCAGCGCTAAGGTTGACAGGCGATTCCAAGAGACCCAGTACTTC CSAKVDRRFQETQYF
TRBJ2-6 TRBV29-1 TRBD1 once TGCAGCGTCCGGGACAGTGGCTCTGGGGCCAACGTCCTGACTTTC CSVRDSGSGANVLTF
TRBJ1-6 TRBV10-1 TRBD1 once TGCGCCAGCAGCCTGACCGGGACAGGGGGCCTAAGGGTACATTCACCCCTCCACTTT CASSLTGTGGLRVHSPLHF
TRBJ1-6 TRBV5-1 NA NA TGCGCCAGCAGCTTCGCGGGATCAAGGGATTCACCCCTCCACTTT CASSFAGSRDSPLHF
TRBJ1-1 TRBV19 TRBD1 NA TGTGCCAGTAGTACACTGGACAGGGTTGGCACTGAAGCTTTCTTT CASSTLDRVGTEAFF
TRBJ1-2 TRBV19 NA NA TGTGCCAGTAACCTTAGGGGTCGTGGCTACACCTTC CASNLRGRGYTF